This T cell receptor beta chain was obtained from a study of cytomegalovirus exposure and HLA in healthy donors (dated by TCRdb to about 2017). With regard to the full study: According to a later analysis, the roughly 130 validation repertoires were produced on the same platform as the approximately 690 repertoires of the first cohort. The study was designed to test whether signatures of past pathogen exposure could be identified by cataloging public T cell receptors. A separate validation cohort of about 110 different subjects was used in addition to the 666-subject first cohort. The study combined high-throughput TCR immunosequencing, statistical association of individual TCRs with disease status, and machine learning to predict cytomegalovirus infection status.

Results the study describes overall, beyond this receptor: A total of about 150 TCR beta chains were listed by the study as associated with cytomegalovirus. A later analysis lacked HLA typing for the validation cohort, so it scored co-occurrence in that cohort across all 110 or so repertoires. Most TCR sequences were seen in very few donors, while some public TCRs were found in many individuals. A later analysis found that TCRs clustered in the first cohort also tended to co-occur in the 110 or so validation repertoires, with 94% of cluster scores above 0. The classifier was reported to diagnose cytomegalovirus status with high specificity and sensitivity in both the original and validation cohorts. According to the authors, the approach could potentially be generalized to other disease states and immunological phenotypes. A few of the identified cytomegalovirus-associated TCR beta chains were confirmed in vitro to be specific for cytomegalovirus antigens.

Libraries were constructed by the immunoSEQ multiplex PCR assay. Per the authors' processing: A statistical classification framework was built to diagnose cytomegalovirus status from the catalog of TCR beta chain sequences. Here the immuneACCESS table is served through TCRdb, limited to in-frame sequences with V and J called. Missing clones are a known gap in these copies; in checked studies unresolved V genes cover under half, and the rest lacks a known reason. V and J calls and clone size are given by that table; D and trimming were obtained from the DNA. Across this sample there are some 340,000 clones, with roughly 90% seen only once. The ten largest clones add up to roughly 1.2% of the sample. The donors belonged to the validation cohort of around 110 subjects, which was separate from the roughly 680-subject first cohort. CDR1 and CDR2 are drawn from the germline V gene: MNHEY, SVGAGI. Ends trimmed: V by 6 bases, J by 0 bases; bases unmatched to a gene: 4. The CDR3 has 14 amino acids, counting the end cysteine and phenylalanine. The only DNA kept is the CDR3, 42 bases in frame from the first base.

For this clone: Its antigen is not yet known. No qualities accompany the bases; no much larger clone lies one base away.

Recombination joined TRBV6-5 with TRBJ2-7; 8 junctional bases match TRBD2. The receptor was derived from a woman aged 25-40 years in good health and CMV-seropositive. The sample was PBMCs. The bases are TGTGCCAGCAGGCTAAGCGGGAGCTCCTACGAGCAGTACTTC. Its protein reads: CASRLSGSSYEQYF.